A selection of T cell receptor beta chains follows, all from one sample in a study of response to subunit inactivated influenza vaccine. From the RT-PCR reads, TCRdb called clonotypes with MiXCR, one entry per CDR3 protein. The repertoire consists of fewer than 600,000 distinct CDR3 sequences, with approximately 7.7% occurring once and the leading ten covering around 13%. The specimen was PBMCs from blood, collected approximately 25 months after vaccination. These receptors were taken from a man aged 45 to 70 who received an inactivated influenza vaccine. Both conserved end residues are part of each CDR3.

CDR3aa	v_gene	j_gene
CASSLLPDGEKLFF	TRBV12-3/TRBV12-4	TRBJ1-4
CASSLFSAGGPGEQFF	TRBV5-1	TRBJ2-1
CATSAGDSYEQYF	TRBV15	TRBJ2-7
CASSFSGLSNQPQHF	TRBV27	TRBJ1-5
CASSPDQGYRPQHF	TRBV4-1	TRBJ1-5
CASSFWEYGYTF	TRBV28	TRBJ1-2
CASSPAPGQSTLHF	TRBV11-2	TRBJ1-6
CANSRRTSGTRTDTQYF	TRBV10-3	TRBJ2-3
CASSTNIGSDTQYF	TRBV19	TRBJ2-3
CASSFRGTSGGLYNEQFF	TRBV11-2	TRBJ2-1
CATSVDRSRASPLHF	TRBV15	TRBJ1-6
CASSSSGGAGVYNEQFF	TRBV28	TRBJ2-1
CASSRKGNFYGYTF	TRBV7-2	TRBJ1-2
CASAQTTGLNQPQHF	TRBV4-1	TRBJ1-5
CASSAHTGPNEKLFF	TRBV5-5	TRBJ1-4
CASSQVRNTGELFF	TRBV14	TRBJ2-2
CASSYSNRGDTEAFF	TRBV6-5	TRBJ1-1
CASSQREQQFF	TRBV2	TRBJ2-1
CASSLGYQVAKNIQYF	TRBV7-8	TRBJ2-4
CASSLKTPRSYEQYF	TRBV7-2	TRBJ2-7
CASRTHGTAGYNEQFF	TRBV12-3/TRBV12-4	TRBJ2-1
CASSLTRDNEQFF	TRBV12-3/TRBV12-4	TRBJ2-1
CASTRGHQPQHF	TRBV6-2/TRBV6-3	TRBJ1-5
CSARDIGGTGTEAFF	TRBV20-1	TRBJ1-1
CASSLLSGTGELFF	TRBV7-2	TRBJ2-2
CASSLDGQGYEQYF	TRBV5-1	TRBJ2-7
CASSYSTVRMTVSPYEQYF	TRBV6-2/TRBV6-3	TRBJ2-7
CASSQVGGKRHEQYF	TRBV3-1	TRBJ2-7
CASSYSPSGSYNEQFF	TRBV6-2/TRBV6-3	TRBJ2-1
CASSGPARIYGYTF	TRBV12-3/TRBV12-4	TRBJ1-2
CASSQVGGGGYNEQFF	TRBV4-2	TRBJ2-1